This T cell receptor beta chain appears in the sequencing data of a study of tissue T cells after allogeneic stem cell transplantation. Concerning this clone itself: Its matching antigen is unknown. These gene names are mouse names. The read ends 1 residue early relative to the CDR3; the germline J gene fills the gap.

The CDR3 length is 14 residues. From germline, CDR1 is SGHND and CDR2 FRSKSL. The J segment lost 2 bases and the V segment lost 6 bases, leaving 3 bases of the junction unmatched. Time point meaning: mouse harvest day 14 after allogeneic transplant. Tail vein injection delivered 10^7 T-cell-depleted bone marrow cells and 10^6 splenic CD5+ T cells. Tissues came from B6→BALB/c major-mismatch GVHD mice at day 7 or 14. CDR3 sequences, V/J genes, frequencies and template counts came from survey-depth TCRbeta sequencing. Repertoires were generated with immunoSEQ multiplex PCR, while TCRdb's copy carries only in-frame clones and drops some. The sample lists over 3,500 clones; 45% were seen once. Overall study findings and caveats: In patients and mice, blood and spleen missed much of tissue repertoire. Sampling depth was limited, and the cohort was small and clinically varied.

Sample: gut tissue. V usage is TRBV15 and J usage is TRBJ2-2; 7 bases are a match to TRBD1. This TCR came from a female BALB/c mouse given C57BL/6 T cells with graft-versus-host disease after an allogeneic hematopoietic cell transplant. CDR3 DNA, as far as it was read: TGTGCCAGCAGCCTACAGGGGAACACCGGGCAGCTCTAC. Residues: CASSLQGNTGQLY. The full CDR3 is CASSLQGNTGQLYF.